This T cell receptor beta chain was sequenced for a study of blood T cell repertoires in COVID-19. The V gene's germline CDR1 is SGHNT and CDR2 YYREEE (reference sequence). The length of the CDR3 is 15 residues. Between the trimmed V and J ends, which lost 3 bases and 4 bases, there was a span of 14 bases. Produced via immunoSEQ multiplex PCR; TCRdb's table is partial and in-frame only. The sample gives around 200,000 clones, approximately 86% of which show up once; 2.7% is in the top ten. The sequence derives from a man aged 35-49 years with active or convalescent COVID-19. The chain uses TRBV5-4 and TRBJ2-4, with D tentatively TRBD1 (5 bases). The specimen sequenced was peripheral blood. The CDR3 sequence is CASSSTAKKKNIQYF. For the CDR3, the DNA is TGTGCCAGCAGCTCGACAGCAAAGAAAAAAAACATTCAGTACTTC.